These T cell receptor beta chains were read from a single sample in a study of post-analysis software for immune sequencing data. Using its own MiXCR run on the PCR reads, TCRdb lists one record per CDR3 protein. The repertoire consists of under 200,000 distinct CDR3 sequences, with over 25% occurring once and the leading ten covering less than 4%. The sample taken for sequencing was blood. These receptors were collected from a girl aged 2 to 17 with multiple sclerosis. CDR3s include the opening cysteine and the closing phenylalanine or tryptophan. A D gene is named only where the DNA matches it firmly. Clone size is shown for a subset of rows, as once, few, many or a class of expanded clone.

TRBJ2-5,15,TRBV11-2,few,.,TGTGCCAGCAGCCGACATCACGGGACTGGAGAGACCCAGTACTTC,CASSRHHGTGETQYF
TRBJ2-5,14,TRBV7-3,.,.,TGTGCCAGCAGCTTAAACGAATTTTACAATGAGCAGTACTTC,CASSLNEFYNEQYF
TRBJ2-7,16,TRBV29-1,few,TRBD1,TGCAGCGTTGAAGATGGGGGTGGGACAGGGGGCTTCGAGCAGTACTTC,CSVEDGGGTGGFEQYF
TRBJ2-2,14,TRBV12-3/TRBV12-4,.,.,TGTGCCAGCAGTACCCCGGGAGTCTCCGGGGAGCTGTTTTTT,CASSTPGVSGELFF
TRBJ2-1,13,TRBV20-1,many,TRBD1,TGCAGTGCTCCTGAAACAGGGGACGGTGAGCAGTTCTTC,CSAPETGDGEQFF
TRBJ2-1,12,TRBV20-1,many,.,TGCAGTGCTCCCGGACTCAACAATGAGCAGTTCTTC,CSAPGLNNEQFF
TRBJ2-7,14,TRBV5-1,.,.,TGCGCCAGCAGCTTGGCAGGGCAGATCTACGAGCAGTACTTC,CASSLAGQIYEQYF
TRBJ1-2,15,TRBV3-1,few,.,TGTGCCAGCAGCCAAGACCCTGGGACAAACTATGGCTACACCTTC,CASSQDPGTNYGYTF
TRBJ1-6,16,TRBV11-2,few,.,TGTGCCAGCAGCCCTTCTGGGGGCCAATATAATTCACCCCTCCACTTT,CASSPSGGQYNSPLHF
TRBJ1-2,12,TRBV5-1,many,.,TGCGCCAGCAGCTTGGCCGCAGATGGCTACACCTTC,CASSLAADGYTF
TRBJ2-1,13,TRBV12-3/TRBV12-4,.,.,TGTGCCAGCAGTTTCTCCGAGGTCAATGAGCAGTTCTTC,CASSFSEVNEQFF
TRBJ1-5,12,TRBV7-8,many,.,TGTGCCAGCAGCTGGCCAGGTCAGCCCCAGCATTTT,CASSWPGQPQHF
TRBJ2-5,14,TRBV3-1,once,.,TGTGCCAGCAGCCAAGACAAGGATGGGGAGACCCAGTACTTC,CASSQDKDGETQYF
TRBJ2-2,13,TRBV28,few,.,TGTGCCAGCAGTCTAGGGGTTGCCGGGGAGTTGTTTTTT,CASSLGVAGELFF
TRBJ1-4,14,TRBV16,.,TRBD1,TGTGCCAGCAGCCCGCTGGGACAGGGTGGTAAGCTGTTTTTT,CASSPLGQGGKLFF
TRBJ1-1,14,TRBV28,once,.,TGTGCCAGCAGTTTAATCGCGGAGAACACTGAAGCTTTCTTT,CASSLIAENTEAFF
TRBJ2-7,15,TRBV11-2,few,.,TGTGCCAGCAGCTTAATAGAAACCGCCGCCTACGAGCAGTACTTC,CASSLIETAAYEQYF
TRBJ2-7,15,TRBV6-6,few,TRBD2,TGTGCCAGCAGCCCAATCGGGCGGGAGAGCTACGAGCAGTACTTC,CASSPIGRESYEQYF
TRBJ2-5,15,TRBV5-1,many,.,TGCGCCAGCAGCTTGGCGGGGGGCCGTATGGAGACCCAGTACTTC,CASSLAGGRMETQYF
TRBJ2-1,17,TRBV5-1,once,TRBD2,TGCGCCAGCAGCCGAGGCCCGTCTAGCGGACCGCCGTGGGAGCAGTTCTTC,CASSRGPSSGPPWEQFF
TRBJ2-5,15,TRBV5-1,many,TRBD1,TGCGCCAGCAGCGAGGCCGGGACAGGTCAAGAGACCCAGTACTTC,CASSEAGTGQETQYF
TRBJ2-1,18,TRBV24-1,few,TRBD2,TGTGCCACCAGTGATCCCGGGACTAGCGGGAGGTGGGGCAATGAGCAGTTCTTC,CATSDPGTSGRWGNEQFF
TRBJ1-1,14,TRBV6-5,.,.,TGTGCCAGCAGCCCCCCGGAAGGCCACACTGAAGCTTTCTTT,CASSPPEGHTEAFF
TRBJ2-7,16,TRBV6-6,many,TRBD2,TGTGCCAGCACACTCCGGGGTAGCGGGAGTTCCTACGAGCAGTACTTC,CASTLRGSGSSYEQYF
TRBJ1-2,15,TRBV7-9,many,.,TGTGCCAGCAGCCAAAAAGGGATCACTAACTATGGCTACACCTTC,CASSQKGITNYGYTF
TRBJ2-5,11,TRBV20-1,many,.,TGCAGTGCTAGACAACAAGAGACCCAGTACTTC,CSARQQETQYF
TRBJ2-3,16,TRBV4-1,many,.,TGCGCCAGCAGCACCATAGCCCTGGGTTTGCCAGATACGCAGTATTTT,CASSTIALGLPDTQYF
TRBJ1-4,16,TRBV3-1,many,TRBD1,TGTGCCAGCAGCCAGGGACAGGGGGCGACTAATGAAAAACTGTTTTTT,CASSQGQGATNEKLFF
TRBJ1-1,8,TRBV7-2,.,.,TGTGCCGGCACCTCCGCTTTCTTT,CAGTSAFF